Below, 8 T cell receptor beta chains from the same sample are listed, as sequenced in a study of cytomegalovirus exposure and HLA in healthy donors. The method was immunoSEQ multiplex PCR; TCRdb's version includes in-frame clones alone and lacks a portion of them. The data hold 150,000 to 200,000 clones, with roughly 80% observed a single time. The sequenced sample consisted of PBMCs. These receptors all stem from a woman aged 18-29 years in good health and CMV-seropositive.

The genes are TRBV25-1 and TRBJ1-3; D unclear. In germline, CDR1 is MGHDK, CDR2 SYGVNS. The CDR3 consists of 12 residues. The V and J ends lost 6 bases and 0 bases respectively, with 3 bases between them. This chain's CDR3 is CASSGSGNTIYF. In DNA, the CDR3 is TGTGCCAGCAGCGGCTCTGGAAACACCATATATTTT. The full variable domain, rest sourced from reference TRBV25-1 and TRBJ1-3, is EADIYQTPRYLVIGTGKKITLECSQTMGHDKMYWYQQDPGMELHLIHYSYGVNSTEKGDLSSESTVSRIRTEHFPLTLESARPSHTSQYLCASSGSGNTIYFGEGSWLTVV.

The genes are TRBV10-3 and TRBJ2-4; tentatively, D is TRBD1 (6 bases). Trimming removed 2 bases from V and 0 bases from J, with 11 bases in between. This CDR3 spans 16 amino acids. The germline V gene has CDR1 ENHRY and CDR2 SYGVKD. CDR3 protein: CAISEGDKVAKNIQYF. CDR3 in DNA: TGTGCCATCAGTGAGGGGGACAAAGTAGCCAAAAACATTCAGTACTTC.

V usage is TRBV7-3 and J usage is TRBJ1-2; 7 nucleotides line up with TRBD1. Unmatched junction bases numbered 12, after V lost 5 bases and J lost 6 bases. This CDR3 region has 15 residues. Germline V lookup: CDR1 SGHTA, CDR2 FQGTGA. The CDR3 sequence is CASSPRTGVLDGYTF. Written as DNA, the CDR3 is TGTGCCAGCAGCCCAAGGACAGGCGTCCTGGATGGCTACACCTTC.

This clone was recorded once. The chain combines TRBV5-1 with TRBJ2-2, with D unclear. Germline V gene sequence: CDR1 SGHRS, CDR2 YFSETQ. The CDR3 sequence is 12 residues long. With 9 bases removed from V and 5 bases from J, the gap between germline ends came to 11 bases. The CDR3 region is CAITTGTGELFF. CDR3 DNA sequence: TGCGCCATCACGACCGGGACCGGGGAGCTGTTTTTT.

The table lists this clone with a count of one. The chain links TRBV28 to TRBJ2-1; no firm D call. This CDR3 contains 17 residues. Germline-derived CDR1 and CDR2 are MDHEN and SYDVKM. Trimming stripped 1 base from V and 0 bases from J, with 13 bases between. The CDR3 loop is CASSLSATLSSYNEQFF. As DNA, the CDR3 is TGTGCCAGCAGTTTATCAGCGACGCTGAGCTCCTACAATGAGCAGTTCTTC.

V usage is TRBV29-1 and J usage is TRBJ2-1; the match to TRBD1 covers 8 bases. The CDR3 totals 11 residues. From germline, CDR1 is SQVTM and CDR2 ANQGSEA. The CDR3 region has the DNA TGCCGCGCGGACAGGGTAAATGAGCAGTTCTTC. Amino acid sequence: CRADRVNEQFF.

The V and J genes are TRBV7-6 and TRBJ2-1; D is uncertain. Germline loops: CDR1 SGHVS, CDR2 FNYEAQ. The CDR3 runs to 14 residues. The germline V and J ends were trimmed by 2 bases and 0 bases, with 5 bases remaining between them. The CDR3 here is CASSLLSSYNEQFF. In nucleotides, the CDR3 is TGTGCCAGCAGCTTATTGAGCTCCTACAATGAGCAGTTCTTC.

The genes are TRBV6-1 and TRBJ1-2; D possibly corresponds to TRBD1 (5 bases). The CDR3 extends over 13 amino acids. Looked up from germline, CDR1 is MNHNS and CDR2 is SASEGT. V gave up 1 base and J gave up 8 bases, with 11 bases separating them. CDR3: CASSEVRRDGYTF. The CDR3 DNA follows: TGTGCCAGCAGTGAAGTAAGGAGGGACGGCTACACCTTC.